This is a list of T cell receptor beta chains from one sample in a study of shared clonotypes between healthy human individuals. Clones were read by immunoSEQ multiplex PCR, and TCRdb kept only the in-frame ones, dropping some. The top ten clones hold more than 0.35% of a sample with some 2,500,000 clones, just under 95% of them seen once. What was sequenced was naive CD4+ T cells from PBMCs. The source of these receptors is a man younger than 35 in good health. Some clones in this sample may be carry-over from other donors' samples. The CDR3 runs from the conserved cysteine through the conserved F or W. D genes are given only for firm matches. Only part of the rows carry a size: once, few, many, or a class if the clone is expanded.

V gene	D gene	clone size	J gene	CDR3 protein	CDR3 DNA
TRBV7-9	TRBD2	.	TRBJ2-1	CASSLAGTRINEQFF	TGTGCCAGCAGCTTAGCCGGGACTAGAATCAATGAGCAGTTCTTC
TRBV28	.	.	TRBJ1-2	CASESSVNYGYTF	TGTGCCAGCGAGTCGTCTGTCAACTATGGCTACACCTTC
TRBV5-6	TRBD2	once	TRBJ2-7	CASSRTSGRSENEQYF	TGTGCCAGCAGCCGGACTAGCGGGAGGTCTGAGAACGAGCAGTACTTC
TRBV5-4	.	once	TRBJ1-1	CASSTGRNTEAFF	TGTGCCAGCAGTACAGGGCGGAACACTGAAGCTTTCTTT
TRBV5-1	.	.	TRBJ2-5	CASSPTGVQETQYF	TGCGCCAGCAGCCCGACGGGAGTCCAAGAGACCCAGTACTTC
TRBV12-5	TRBD2	.	TRBJ2-1	CASGLYLAGRNEQFF	TGTGCTAGTGGTTTGTATCTAGCGGGGAGAAATGAGCAGTTCTTC
TRBV19	.	.	TRBJ2-7	CASSIQGGDKEQYF	TGTGCCAGTAGTATCCAGGGTGGTGATAAGGAGCAGTACTTC
TRBV6-5	.	.	TRBJ2-5	CASSYSPPGTGETQYF	TGTGCCAGCAGTTACTCGCCCCCCGGGACCGGGGAGACCCAGTACTTC
TRBV7-2	TRBD2	.	TRBJ2-3	CASSLESVAGAYTQYF	TGTGCCAGCAGCTTAGAATCGGTAGCGGGAGCATATACGCAGTATTTT
TRBV6-1	.	.	TRBJ2-3	CASSERAKGDTQYF	TGTGCCAGCAGTGAACGGGCAAAAGGAGATACGCAGTATTTT
TRBV2	.	.	TRBJ1-2	CASSITGRSPYGYTF	TGTGCCAGCAGCATCACGGGCCGCAGCCCCTATGGCTACACCTTC
TRBV5-8	.	.	TRBJ1-4	CASSLGQVVSLGEKLFF	TGTGCCAGCAGCTTGGGTCAGGTTGTAAGTTTGGGCGAAAAACTGTTTTTT
TRBV6-6	.	.	TRBJ1-1	CASGPNRNTEAFF	TGTGCCAGCGGCCCAAACAGGAACACTGAAGCTTTCTTT
TRBV6-1	.	.	TRBJ1-2	CASSEERGRAYGYTF	TGTGCCAGCAGTGAAGAGAGGGGGAGGGCCTATGGCTACACCTTC
TRBV30	TRBD1	.	TRBJ2-7	CAWSVWDRDDEQYF	TGTGCCTGGAGCGTGTGGGACAGGGATGACGAGCAGTACTTC
TRBV7-2	.	.	TRBJ2-5	CASRGQETQYF	TGTGCCAGCAGGGGCCAAGAGACCCAGTACTTC
TRBV7-9	.	.	TRBJ1-1	CASSPDRGPNTEAFF	TGTGCCAGCAGCCCCGACAGAGGCCCGAACACTGAAGCTTTCTTT
TRBV6-6	.	.	TRBJ2-7	CASSYSGPLSSYEQYF	TGTGCCAGCAGTTACTCGGGGCCCCTGAGCTCCTACGAGCAGTACTTC
TRBV5-1	.	.	TRBJ2-5	CASSLGQVPVETQYF	TGCGCCAGCAGCTTGGGACAGGTACCGGTAGAGACCCAGTACTTC
TRBV9	.	.	TRBJ2-1	CASSVDPSSYNEQFF	TGTGCCAGCAGCGTCGACCCGAGCTCCTACAATGAGCAGTTCTTC
TRBV19	.	.	TRBJ2-7	CASGVLDEQYF	TGTGCCAGTGGTGTTTTGGACGAGCAGTACTTC
TRBV5-1	TRBD1	few	TRBJ1-1	CASSVDRGITEAFF	TGCGCCAGCAGCGTTGACAGGGGTATCACTGAAGCTTTCTTT
TRBV11-2	.	once	TRBJ2-2	CASSSLQGHTGELFF	TGTGCCAGCAGCTCACTACAGGGACACACCGGGGAGCTGTTTTTT